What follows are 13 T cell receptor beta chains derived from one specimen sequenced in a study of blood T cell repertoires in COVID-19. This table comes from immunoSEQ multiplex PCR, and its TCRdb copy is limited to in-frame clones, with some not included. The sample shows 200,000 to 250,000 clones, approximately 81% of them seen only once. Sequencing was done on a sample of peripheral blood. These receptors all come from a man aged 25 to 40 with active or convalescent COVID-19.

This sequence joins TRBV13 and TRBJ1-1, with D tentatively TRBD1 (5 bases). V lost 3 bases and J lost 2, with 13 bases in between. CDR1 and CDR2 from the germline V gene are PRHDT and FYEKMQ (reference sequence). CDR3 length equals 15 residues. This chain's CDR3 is CASSFGSGGNTEAFF. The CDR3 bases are TGTGCCAGCAGCTTCGGATCGGGGGGAAACACTGAAGCTTTCTTT.

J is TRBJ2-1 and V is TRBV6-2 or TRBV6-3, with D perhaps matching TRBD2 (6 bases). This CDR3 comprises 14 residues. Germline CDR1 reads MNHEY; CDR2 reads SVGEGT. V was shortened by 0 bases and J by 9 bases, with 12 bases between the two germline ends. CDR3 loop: CASSYSSGAGEQFF. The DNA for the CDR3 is TGTGCCAGCAGTTACTCGTCGGGAGCTGGTGAGCAGTTCTTC.

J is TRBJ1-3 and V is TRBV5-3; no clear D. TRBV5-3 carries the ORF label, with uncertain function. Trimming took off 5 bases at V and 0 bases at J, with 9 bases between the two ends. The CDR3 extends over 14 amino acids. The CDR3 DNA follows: TGTGCCAGAAGTTTCTACCTCTCTGGAAACACCATATATTTT. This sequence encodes CARSFYLSGNTIYF.

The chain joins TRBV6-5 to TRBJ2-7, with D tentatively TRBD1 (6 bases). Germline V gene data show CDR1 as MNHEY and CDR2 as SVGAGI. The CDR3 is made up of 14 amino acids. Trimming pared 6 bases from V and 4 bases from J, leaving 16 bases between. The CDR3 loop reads CASRLGIGQYEQYF. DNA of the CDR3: TGTGCCAGCAGGCTTGGGATCGGACAGTACGAGCAGTACTTC.

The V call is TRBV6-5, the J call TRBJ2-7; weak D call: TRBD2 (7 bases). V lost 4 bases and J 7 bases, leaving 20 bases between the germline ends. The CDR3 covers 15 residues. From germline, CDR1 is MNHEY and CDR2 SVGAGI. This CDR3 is CASSSQGGPVREQYF. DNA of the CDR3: TGTGCCAGCAGTTCACAGGGAGGGCCGGTGAGAGAGCAGTACTTC.

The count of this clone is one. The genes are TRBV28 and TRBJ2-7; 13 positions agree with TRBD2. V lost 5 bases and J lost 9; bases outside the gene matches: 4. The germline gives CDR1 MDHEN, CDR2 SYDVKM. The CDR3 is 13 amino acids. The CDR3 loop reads CASSPRTSGRQYF. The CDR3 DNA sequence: TGTGCCAGCAGTCCTCGGACTAGCGGGAGGCAGTACTTC.

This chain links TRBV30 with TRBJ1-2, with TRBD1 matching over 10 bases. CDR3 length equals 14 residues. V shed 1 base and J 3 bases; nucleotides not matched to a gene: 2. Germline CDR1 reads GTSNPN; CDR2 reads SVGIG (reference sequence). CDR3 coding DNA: TGTGCCTGGAGTGGGGACAGGGGTGACTATGGCTACACCTTC. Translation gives CAWSGDRGDYGYTF.

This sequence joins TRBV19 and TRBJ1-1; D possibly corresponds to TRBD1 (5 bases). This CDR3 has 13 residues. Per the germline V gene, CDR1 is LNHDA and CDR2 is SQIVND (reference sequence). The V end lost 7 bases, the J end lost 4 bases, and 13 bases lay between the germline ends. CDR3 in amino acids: CASTQDRITEAFF. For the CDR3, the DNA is TGTGCCAGTACCCAAGACAGAATCACTGAAGCTTTCTTT.

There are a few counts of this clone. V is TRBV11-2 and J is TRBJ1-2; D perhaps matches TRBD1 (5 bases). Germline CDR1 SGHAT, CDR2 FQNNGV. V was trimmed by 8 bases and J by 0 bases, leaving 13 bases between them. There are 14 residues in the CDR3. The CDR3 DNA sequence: TGTGCCAGCCTCAGGGCGTCTTCTAACTATGGCTACACCTTC. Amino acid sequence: CASLRASSNYGYTF.

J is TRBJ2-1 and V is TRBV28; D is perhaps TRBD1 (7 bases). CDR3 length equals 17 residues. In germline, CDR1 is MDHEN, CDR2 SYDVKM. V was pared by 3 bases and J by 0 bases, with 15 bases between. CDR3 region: CASSFNLRDSSYNEQFF. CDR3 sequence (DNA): TGTGCCAGCAGTTTTAATTTGCGGGACAGCTCCTACAATGAGCAGTTCTTC.

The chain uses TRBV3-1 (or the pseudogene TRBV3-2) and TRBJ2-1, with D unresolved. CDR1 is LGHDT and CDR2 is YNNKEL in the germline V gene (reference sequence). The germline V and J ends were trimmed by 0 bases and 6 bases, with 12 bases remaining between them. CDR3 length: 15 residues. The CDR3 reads CASSQDLKPSNEQFF. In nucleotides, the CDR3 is TGTGCCAGCAGCCAAGATCTAAAACCCTCCAATGAGCAGTTCTTC.

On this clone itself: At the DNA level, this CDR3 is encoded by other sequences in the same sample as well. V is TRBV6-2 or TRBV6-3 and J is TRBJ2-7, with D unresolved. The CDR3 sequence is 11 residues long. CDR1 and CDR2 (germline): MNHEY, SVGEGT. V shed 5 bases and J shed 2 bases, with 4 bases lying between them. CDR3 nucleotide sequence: TGTGCCAGCAGTAACACCTACGAGCAGTACTTC. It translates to CASSNTYEQYF.

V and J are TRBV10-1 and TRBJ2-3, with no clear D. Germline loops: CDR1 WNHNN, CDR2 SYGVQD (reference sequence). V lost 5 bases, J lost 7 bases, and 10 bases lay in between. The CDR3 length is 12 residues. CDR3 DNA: TGCGCCAGCAGTTCAAATCCTAATACGCAGTATTTT. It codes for CASSSNPNTQYF.